This T cell receptor (beta chain) appears in the sequencing data of a study of blood T cell repertoires in COVID-19. At the level of the study: There were acute and convalescent COVID-19 samples, and they came from the United States, Italy and Spain. T cells, B-cell-depleted T cells, or PBMCs supplied cDNA or gDNA.

This CDR3 is 13 amino acids long. From germline, CDR1 is LGHDT and CDR2 YNNKEL (reference sequence). Trimming stripped 4 bases from V and 1 base from J, with 7 bases between. Original handling: Amplification of reference gene primers was used by the study to estimate nucleated cell counts. Clones were read by immunoSEQ multiplex PCR, and TCRdb kept only the in-frame ones, dropping some. V and J calls and clone size come straight from that table; D and trimming were deduced from the DNA. The table has about 86,000 clones, roughly 80% seen once. The clonotype was recovered from a middle-aged man with acute or convalescent COVID-19. V gene TRBV3-1 (or the pseudogene TRBV3-2) combines with J gene TRBJ1-2, with TRBD1 as a possible D gene (5 bases). What was sequenced was peripheral blood. CDR3 protein: CASSPGINYGYTF. As DNA, the CDR3 is TGTGCCAGCAGCCCAGGGATTAACTATGGCTACACCTTC.